This T cell receptor (beta chain) comes out of a study of T cell changes during pregnancy in multiple sclerosis. CDR1 is MDHEN, CDR2 SYDVKM, per germline. The CDR3 has 13 amino acids. The V gene lost 7 bases and the J gene lost 2 bases, with 11 bases spanning the gap. Produced via immunoSEQ multiplex PCR; TCRdb's table is partial and in-frame only. The sample has about 40,000 clones, around 90% seen once. Specimen: peripheral blood, collected in the first trimester of pregnancy. The chain joins TRBV28 to TRBJ1-2; a weak D match, TRBD1 (5 bases). The receptor's source is a female donor in good health, enrolled as a control in a pregnancy study. The CDR3 loop reads CASTPRGNYGYTF. CDR3 DNA: TGTGCCAGCACCCCTCGGGGGAACTATGGCTACACCTTC.